This T cell receptor (beta chain) was found in a study of T cell responses to AZD1222 COVID-19 vaccine. CDR1 and CDR2 from the germline V gene are MNHEY and SVGAGI. J was trimmed by 4 bases and V by 4 bases; bases with no gene match: 7. The CDR3 length is 15 residues. The repertoire was sequenced with immunoSEQ multiplex PCR; TCRdb's copy has only in-frame clones and lacks some. Among about 110,000 clones listed, about 85% were seen once. The gene calls are TRBV6-5 and TRBJ1-2; 9 bases fit TRBD1. Sequences were derived from peripheral blood, sampled 28 days after the second AZD1222 dose. This clonotype was sampled from an adult who received the AZD1222 COVID-19 vaccine. DNA of the CDR3: TGTGCCAGCAGTTCTGGACAGGGGAACTTCTATGGCTACACCTTC. This encodes CASSSGQGNFYGYTF.